The 23 T cell receptor beta chains below all came from one sample that was sequenced in a study of CD8 T cells in ankylosing spondylitis. The antigens for these receptors are not known. General study results and limits: A TCR beta motif of about eight highly homologous variants appeared characteristic of ankylosing spondylitis blood.

TCRdb used MiXCR to reprocess the 5' RACE reads, holding one entry per CDR3 protein. The table includes 130,000 or so distinct CDR3 sequences, 17% detected once. Sequencing was carried out using blood, either unsorted or a sorted T cell fraction (not recorded which). The receptors stem from a male donor with ankylosing spondylitis.

This chain connects TRBV7-9 to TRBJ2-7; D may be TRBD1 (5 bases). Trimming took 4 bases from V and 2 from J, leaving 9 bases between them. The CDR3 extends over 13 amino acids. The germline gives CDR1 SEHNR, CDR2 FQNEAQ (reference sequence). CDR3 nucleotide sequence: TGTGCCAGCAGCTCATGGGGCACCTACGAGCAGTACTTC. This sequence encodes CASSSWGTYEQYF. Full variable domain (outside the CDR3, taken from reference TRBV7-9 and TRBJ2-7): DTGVSQNPRHKITKRGQNVTFRCDPISEHNRLYWYRQTLGQGPEFLTYFQNEAQLEKSRLLSDRFSAERPKGSFSTLEIQRTEQGDSAMYLCASSSWGTYEQYFGPGTRLTVT.

Of note for this clonotype: At one boundary the junction diverges from the germline segment, which might be a read error. The chain joins TRBV27 to TRBJ2-7; D tentatively fits TRBD1 or TRBD2 (6 bases each). This CDR3 has 14 residues. Germline CDR1 and CDR2: MNHEY and SMNVEV (reference sequence). The CDR3 sequence is CASSLSWGAAEQYF. The CDR3 DNA is TGTGCCAGCAGTCTATCTTGGGGGGCAGCCGAGCAGTACTTC.

A few counts support this clonotype. The genes are TRBV7-9 and TRBJ2-5, with TRBD1 matching over 7 bases. Per germline, CDR1 SEHNR and CDR2 FQNEAQ (reference sequence). The CDR3 is 11 residues long. The V segment lost 5 bases and the J segment 10 bases; nucleotides outside the gene matches: 4. CDR3 DNA sequence: TGTGCCAGCAGCGCGACAGGGTTCCAGTACTTC. Translated: CASSATGFQYF.

This sequence joins TRBV7-3 and TRBJ2-7; weak D call: TRBD2 (5 bases). Germline assignment: CDR1 SGHTA and CDR2 FQGTGA. CDR3 length: 14 residues. V gave up 4 bases and J gave up 2 bases, with 12 bases separating them. The CDR3: CASSYGIPPYEQYF. CDR3 nucleotide sequence: TGTGCCAGCAGCTACGGGATCCCTCCCTACGAGCAGTACTTC.

The V gene is TRBV4-2, the J gene TRBJ2-2; D is unresolved. CDR1 and CDR2 (germline): LGHNA, YNFKEQ. Between the trimmed V and J ends, which lost 7 bases and 4 bases, there was a span of 10 bases. CDR3 length equals 13 residues. The CDR3 loop is CASNNRGTGELFF. CDR3 nucleotides: TGTGCCAGCAACAACCGAGGCACCGGGGAGCTGTTTTTT.

The gene calls are TRBV5-1 and TRBJ2-1; D uncertain. The CDR3 sequence is 14 residues long. V was pared by 0 bases and J by 7 bases, with 11 bases between. Germline CDR1 reads SGHRS; CDR2 reads YFSETQ. In nucleotides, the CDR3 is TGCGCCAGCAGCTTGGCTCCCCCTACGAATGAGCAGTTCTTC. Translating gives CASSLAPPTNEQFF. Looking up the rest from reference TRBV5-1 and TRBJ2-1 gives the full variable domain: KAGVTQTPRYLIKTRGQQVTLSCSPISGHRSVSWYQQTPGQGLQFLFEYFSETQRNKGNFPGRFSGRQFSNSRSEMNVSTLELGDSALYLCASSLAPPTNEQFFGPGTRLTVL.

The chain couples TRBV27 to TRBJ1-1, with 11 positions matching TRBD1. Per the germline V gene, CDR1 is MNHEY and CDR2 is SMNVEV (reference sequence). V shed 6 bases, J shed 4 bases, and the junction held 4 bases outside the gene matches. This CDR3 has 14 residues. The CDR3 sequence: CASRSGTGGTEAFF. The CDR3, as DNA: TGTGCCAGCAGATCAGGGACAGGGGGCACTGAAGCTTTCTTT.

The chain combines TRBV27 with TRBJ2-1, with 12 positions matching TRBD2. V was clipped by 5 bases and J by 7 bases; unmatched bases: 12. The CDR3 runs to 17 residues. CDR1 is MNHEY and CDR2 is SMNVEV in the germline V gene (reference sequence). In DNA form, the CDR3 reads TGTGCCAGCAGTCCCCGGGCGACTAGCGGGAGTGGTAATGAGCAGTTCTTC. Translating it yields CASSPRATSGSGNEQFF.

There are a few counts of this clonotype. V is TRBV27 and J is TRBJ2-2; D remains ambiguous. In germline, CDR1 is MNHEY, CDR2 SMNVEV (reference sequence). V dropped 1 base and J dropped 1 base, with 4 bases sitting between them. The CDR3 contains 14 residues. CDR3 sequence reads: CASSLLRNTGELFF. Written as DNA, the CDR3 is TGTGCCAGCAGTTTATTGAGGAACACCGGGGAGCTGTTTTTT.

The rearrangement links TRBV4-1 to TRBJ2-7; 8 bases line up with TRBD2. The CDR3 has 16 amino acids. V trimming: 1 base; J trimming: 4 bases; junction bases outside the gene matches: 9. CDR1 is MGHRA and CDR2 is YSYEKL in the germline V gene. The chain's CDR3 is CASSQVPLAGLYEQYF. Here the CDR3 DNA reads TGCGCCAGCAGCCAAGTCCCTTTAGCGGGACTTTACGAGCAGTACTTC.

The gene calls are TRBV12-3 or TRBV12-4 and TRBJ2-1, with D hard to call. The CDR3 sequence is 15 residues long. Between the trimmed V and J ends, which lost 7 bases and 2 bases, there was a span of 15 bases. The CDR3 DNA reads as TGTGCCAGCAACTCCTACCACAGCGCCTACAATGAGCAGTTCTTC. Amino acid sequence: CASNSYHSAYNEQFF.

This clonotype was seen repeatedly, ten times or more. V gene TRBV29-1 combines with J gene TRBJ2-2, with 13 positions matching TRBD2. After removal of 6 bases from V and 7 bases from J, the junction contained 5 bases not matched to a gene. CDR3 length: 14 amino acids. In germline, CDR1 is SQVTM, CDR2 ANQGSEA. This CDR3 reads CSVRTSGRIGELFF. CDR3 in DNA: TGCAGCGTGCGGACTAGCGGGAGAATCGGGGAGCTGTTTTTT.

This clonotype appeared a few times. The J gene is TRBJ1-4, the V gene TRBV27, with D possibly being TRBD1 (6 bases). Germline-derived CDR1 and CDR2 are MNHEY and SMNVEV (reference sequence). The length of the CDR3 is 18 residues. Trimming pared 2 bases from V and 0 bases from J, leaving 16 bases between. The CDR3 sequence: CASSLGVLQGTTNEKLFF. CDR3 bases: TGTGCCAGCAGTTTAGGGGTCCTTCAGGGGACAACTAATGAAAAACTGTTTTTT.

The chain uses TRBV6-2 or TRBV6-3 and TRBJ1-2; tentatively, D is TRBD1 (6 bases). The germline gives CDR1 MNHEY, CDR2 SVGEGT. V lost 4 bases and J 6 bases, leaving 12 bases between the germline ends. The CDR3 consists of 13 residues. The CDR3 nucleotides read TGTGCCAGCAGTTCGACAGGAGCCGATGGCTACACCTTC. This encodes CASSSTGADGYTF.

This rearrangement joins TRBV4-1 to TRBJ2-5, with D perhaps TRBD2 (5 bases). The CDR3 extends over 15 amino acids. Between the trimmed V and J ends, which lost 2 bases and 4 bases, there was a span of 14 bases. Germline V lookup: CDR1 MGHRA, CDR2 YSYEKL. This CDR3 is CASSQLSSAAETQYF. The CDR3 DNA follows: TGCGCCAGCAGCCAATTGAGTAGCGCCGCAGAGACCCAGTACTTC.

In DNA, the CDR3 is TGTGCCAGCAGCGGAGACACCCACCGGTATTTT. Protein sequence: CASSGDTHRYF. This rearrangement joins TRBV7-9 to TRBJ2-3; D is uncertain. V was shortened by 5 bases and J by 14 bases, with 14 bases between the two germline ends. The CDR3 length is 11 residues. Germline V gene data show CDR1 as SEHNR and CDR2 as FQNEAQ (reference sequence).

This clonotype came up a few times. This rearrangement joins TRBV29-1 to TRBJ1-3; D gene unclear. Germline V gives CDR1 SQVTM, CDR2 ANQGSEA. Trimming removed 7 bases from V and 4 bases from J, with 14 bases in between. The CDR3 is 13 amino acids. CDR3 DNA: TGCAGCGCCAAAGGCACATTAGGAAACACCATATATTTT. Protein: CSAKGTLGNTIYF. The variable domain in full, with the rest retrieved from reference TRBV29-1 and TRBJ1-3, is SAVISQKPSRDICQRGTSLTIQCQVDSQVTMMFWYRQQPGQSLTLIATANQGSEATYESGFVIDKFPISRPNLTFSTLTVSNMSPEDSSIYLCSAKGTLGNTIYFGEGSWLTVV.

The V call is TRBV20-1, the J call TRBJ2-2, with 7 bases identical to TRBD2. The CDR3 length is 15 residues. Germline V gene data show CDR1 as DFQATT and CDR2 as SNEGSKA (reference sequence). J lost 2 bases, V lost 6 bases, and 9 bases had no gene match. The CDR3 DNA reads TGCAGTGCCCTAGATCGACTAGCTAACACCGGGGAGCTGTTTTTT. This gives the protein CSALDRLANTGELFF.

This chain joins TRBV20-1 and TRBJ1-1; D remains ambiguous. The germline V gene has CDR1 DFQATT and CDR2 SNEGSKA (reference sequence). The CDR3 extends over 13 amino acids. Trimming removed 1 base at V and 3 bases at J, with 9 bases between. The CDR3 bases are TGCAGTGCTAGAGGAGTTGAGGACACTGAAGCTTTCTTT. Translated, it gives CSARGVEDTEAFF.

The chain carries TRBV20-1 and TRBJ2-7; 14 nucleotides agree with TRBD2. The CDR3 runs 15 residues. Germline V gene sequence: CDR1 DFQATT, CDR2 SNEGSKA (reference sequence). Unmatched junction bases numbered 6, after V lost 6 bases and J lost 2 bases. The CDR3 protein is CSAAGTSGSPYEQYF. The DNA of the CDR3 is TGCAGTGCAGCCGGGACTAGCGGGAGTCCCTACGAGCAGTACTTC.

J is TRBJ2-1 and V is TRBV28; tentative D call: TRBD2 (5 bases). The CDR3 runs to 15 residues. Germline V gene lookup returns CDR1 MDHEN and CDR2 SYDVKM. The ends were cut back, 6 bases at V and 7 bases at J, with 19 bases in the middle. CDR3: CASSPSPRETNEQFF. Written as DNA, the CDR3 is TGTGCCAGCAGCCCATCCCCTAGGGAGACGAATGAGCAGTTCTTC. Drawing the rest from reference TRBV28 and TRBJ2-1, the complete variable domain is DVKVTQSSRYLVKRTGEKVFLECVQDMDHENMFWYRQDPGLGLRLIYFSYDVKMKEKGDIPEGYSVSREKKERFSLILESASTNQTSMYLCASSPSPRETNEQFFGPGTRLTVL.

This clonotype was seen a handful of times. The J gene is TRBJ1-1, the V gene TRBV24-1, with 10 bases aligning to TRBD1. The CDR3 covers 17 residues. Unmatched junction bases numbered 12, after V lost 9 bases and J lost 0 bases. Germline values: CDR1 KGHDR, CDR2 SFDVKD. CDR3 bases: TGTGCCACCCCGCCAATGGGACAGGGGCCGATGAACACTGAAGCTTTCTTT. Translation: CATPPMGQGPMNTEAFF.

This clonotype came up a few times. The gene calls are TRBV11-3 and TRBJ2-5; no clear D. The CDR3 loop spans 12 amino acids. V shed 0 bases and J shed 4 bases, with 3 bases lying between them. The germline V gene encodes CDR1 SGHNT and CDR2 YENEEA. This CDR3 is CASSLEGETQYF. The CDR3 coding sequence is TGTGCCAGCAGCTTAGAGGGAGAGACCCAGTACTTC.